Following are 17 T cell receptor beta chains from one sample sequenced in a study of T cell repertoires in cytomegalovirus infection. Their recognized antigens are unknown. One entry per CDR3 protein, called by TCRdb with MiXCR from the reads. The sample includes a few hundred thousand distinct CDR3 sequences, around two fifths of them seen just once. This specimen consisted of cultured PBMCs, obtained from culture after CMV antigen stimulation. These TCRs come from a human donor in good health (CMV status not recorded). Some clones in this sample may be carry-over from other donors' samples.

The rearrangement uses TRBV7-2 and TRBJ2-7; D ambiguous. CDR1 SGHTA and CDR2 FQGNSA come from the germline V gene. The CDR3 runs to 13 residues. Trimming took off 1 base at V and 4 bases at J, with 8 bases between the two ends. CDR3 sequence (DNA): TGTGCCAGCAGCTTAGAGGTGCTTTACGAGCAGTACTTC. It is translated as CASSLEVLYEQYF.

This chain connects TRBV7-2 to TRBJ2-7; 9 bases agree with TRBD2. Germline V gene lookup returns CDR1 SGHTA and CDR2 FQGNSA. The V segment lost 5 bases and the J segment 2 bases; nucleotides outside the gene matches: 7. The CDR3 totals 15 residues. As DNA, the CDR3 is TGTGCCAGCAGCCTCGGACTAGCGCGAGCCTACGAGCAGTACTTC. Its translation: CASSLGLARAYEQYF.

This sequence joins TRBV4-3 and TRBJ2-3, with TRBD2 matching over 10 bases. The CDR3 totals 18 residues. The germline V gene has CDR1 LGHNA and CDR2 YSLEER. The ends lost 0 bases at V and 0 bases at J; junction bases unmatched: 6. CDR3 DNA sequence: TGCGCCAGCAGCCAAGATTCCGGACTAGCGGTTAGCACAGATACGCAGTATTTT. It encodes CASSQDSGLAVSTDTQYF.

This clonotype has a handful of counts. This sequence joins TRBV7-2 and TRBJ2-4, with 7 nucleotides matching TRBD1. After removal of 1 base from V and 1 base from J, the junction contained 4 bases not matched to a gene. This CDR3 is built from 16 residues. Germline CDR1 is SGHTA and CDR2 is FQGNSA. DNA for the CDR3: TGTGCCAGCAGCTTAGTTGAGGGGGCGGCCAAAAACATTCAGTACTTC. It is translated as CASSLVEGAAKNIQYF.

V and J are TRBV12-5 and TRBJ1-5, with 10 bases fitting TRBD1. Trimming took 3 bases from V and 6 from J; bases not matched to a gene: 2. There are 14 residues in the CDR3. Germline CDR1 is LGHNT and CDR2 is FRNRAP. Here the CDR3 DNA reads TGTGCTAGTGGTTTAGGACAGGGGGGTCAGCCCCAGCATTTT. Translating gives CASGLGQGGQPQHF.

The rearrangement links TRBV7-4 to TRBJ1-4; no definite D call. With 8 bases removed from V and 3 bases from J, the gap between germline ends came to 13 bases. In germline, CDR1 is SGHVT, CDR2 SQSDAQ. CDR3 length: 14 amino acids. CDR3 in amino acids: CASQRDRANEKLFF. CDR3 nucleotides: TGTGCCAGCCAACGAGACCGGGCTAATGAAAAACTGTTTTTT.

The chain carries TRBV18 and TRBJ2-1; 13 bases map to TRBD2. The V gene end was trimmed by 2 bases and the J gene end by 0 bases; junction bases not matched to a gene: 7. The germline gives CDR1 KGHSH, CDR2 LQKENI. The CDR3 consists of 19 residues. The CDR3 bases are TGTGCCAGCTCACCAGGGACTAGCGGGACGATGAGCTCCTACAATGAGCAGTTCTTC. Its translation: CASSPGTSGTMSSYNEQFF.

The chain combines TRBV7-8 with TRBJ2-7; D uncertain. This CDR3 has 15 residues. Trimming took 3 bases from V and 1 from J, leaving 13 bases between them. Germline V gene sequence: CDR1 SGHVS, CDR2 FQNEAQ. DNA for the CDR3: TGTGCCAGCAGCTTCCGCCAGCAAGAATCCTACGAGCAGTACTTC. Residues: CASSFRQQESYEQYF.

This clonotype has a handful of counts. The gene calls are TRBV6-1 and TRBJ1-1, with D possibly matching TRBD1 (6 bases). In germline, CDR1 is MNHNS, CDR2 SASEGT. The CDR3 covers 12 residues. The V end was cut by 6 bases, the J end by 7 bases, with 12 bases between. The CDR3 DNA is TGTGCCAGCAGGAGAGGACAGATTGAAGCTTTCTTT. Its translation: CASRRGQIEAFF.

The CDR3 sequence: CASSGPRGQTSEAFF. The CDR3 region has the DNA TGTGCCAGCAGTGGACCCCGGGGGCAAACCTCCGAAGCTTTCTTT. The chain carries TRBV2 and TRBJ1-1; D is possibly TRBD1 (6 bases). Germline V lookup: CDR1 SNHLY, CDR2 FYNNEI. The V end was cut by 4 bases, the J end by 8 bases, with 20 bases between. The CDR3 runs 15 residues.

The table lists this clonotype with a few counts. V and J are TRBV11-3 and TRBJ2-2; possible D gene TRBD1, 5 bases. V lost 5 bases and J lost 0, with 13 bases in between. The length of the CDR3 is 16 residues. The germline CDR1 and CDR2 sequences are SGHNT and YENEEA. This chain's CDR3 is CASSPFRQSNTGELFF. The CDR3 DNA reads TGTGCCAGCAGCCCCTTTCGACAGTCGAACACCGGGGAGCTGTTTTTT.

There are a few counts of this clonotype. V usage is TRBV7-8 and J usage is TRBJ2-3; perhaps TRBD2 as D (6 bases). Between the trimmed V and J ends, which lost 1 base and 11 bases, there was a span of 19 bases. The germline CDR1 and CDR2 sequences are SGHVS and FQNEAQ. The CDR3 extends over 15 amino acids. This CDR3 is CASSLVRGTPWEQYF. The CDR3 bases are TGTGCCAGCAGCTTAGTACGGGGGACCCCCTGGGAGCAGTATTTT. The full variable domain, in which reference TRBV7-8 and TRBJ2-3 provide the parts outside the CDR3, is GAGVSQSPRYKVAKRGQDVALRCDPISGHVSLFWYQQALGQGPEFLTYFQNEAQLDKSGLPSDRFFAERPEGSVSTLKIQRTQQEDSAVYLCASSLVRGTPWEQYFGPGTRLTVL.

This clonotype was seen only a few times. J is TRBJ1-5 and V is TRBV27; no clear D. CDR3 length equals 15 residues. Germline V CDR1 and CDR2: MNHEY, SMNVEV (reference sequence). Trimming removed 0 bases at V and 0 bases at J, with 6 bases between. The CDR3 spells CASSLSWISNQPQHF. The CDR3 DNA reads TGTGCCAGCAGTTTATCGTGGATTAGCAATCAGCCCCAGCATTTT.

The rearrangement joins TRBV7-9 to TRBJ1-1; D remains ambiguous. CDR3 length: 13 residues. The V and J ends lost 6 bases and 6 bases respectively, with 14 bases between them. Germline loops: CDR1 SEHNR, CDR2 FQNEAQ (reference sequence). The CDR3 DNA is TGTGCCAGCAGTCTATCGGGAGGGTCTGAAGCTTTCTTT. This sequence encodes CASSLSGGSEAFF.

The chain is built from TRBV6-2 or TRBV6-3 and TRBJ2-6; D is tentatively TRBD1 or TRBD2 (5 bases each). The CDR3 has 17 amino acids. Trimming left V 8 bases short and J 0 bases short, with 17 bases between. Germline CDR1 and CDR2: MNHEY and SVGEGT. CDR3 sequence: CASRPGPWGSGANVLTF. The CDR3 bases are TGTGCCAGCCGTCCGGGACCCTGGGGCTCTGGGGCCAACGTCCTGACTTTC.

This sequence joins TRBV5-6 and TRBJ1-1; D not certain. The V gene's germline CDR1 is SGHDT and CDR2 YYEEEE. V shed 4 bases and J shed 6 bases, with 19 bases lying between them. This CDR3 is 15 amino acids long. This CDR3 reads CASSPRFGGSSEAFF. DNA of the CDR3: TGTGCCAGCAGCCCCCGGTTTGGAGGGAGCTCTGAAGCTTTCTTT.

The CDR3 nucleotides read TGTGCCAGTAGTATCCAGCACTACAATGAGCAGTTCTTC. This codes for CASSIQHYNEQFF. The genes are TRBV19 and TRBJ2-1, with unresolved D. The CDR3 totals 13 residues. Germline CDR1 is LNHDA and CDR2 is SQIVND (reference sequence). The V and J ends lost 3 bases and 3 bases respectively, with 6 bases between them.